Presented here are 30 T cell receptor beta chains from one specimen sequenced in a study of T cell responses to AZD1222 COVID-19 vaccine. Sequencing was performed with immunoSEQ multiplex PCR; in TCRdb, only in-frame clones are kept and a portion is missing. The sample records 180,000 or so clones, approximately 94% being singletons. The material was peripheral blood, obtained on day 0 of AZD1222 vaccination. Receptors were obtained from an adult in good health.

CDR3 DNA sequence: TGTGCCAGCAGTTACTCGAGGTGGGGCAGCGATGGCTACACCTTC. Residues: CASSYSRWGSDGYTF. The chain links TRBV6-5 to TRBJ1-2, with TRBD1 as a possible D gene (5 bases). Germline loops: CDR1 MNHEY, CDR2 SVGAGI. This CDR3 has 15 amino acids. Between the trimmed V and J ends, which lost 0 bases and 6 bases, there was a span of 14 bases.

The chain couples TRBV11-1 to TRBJ2-4, with D possibly being TRBD1 (6 bases). This CDR3 is built from 15 residues. Trimming took 4 bases from V and 1 from J, leaving 11 bases between them. Germline V gene data show CDR1 as SGHAT and CDR2 as FQDESV (reference sequence). The CDR3 coding sequence is TGTGCCAGCAGCTCGACCGACAGGGCCAAAAACATTCAGTACTTC. This gives the protein CASSSTDRAKNIQYF. Full variable domain (remainder filled in from reference TRBV11-1 and TRBJ2-4): EAEVAQSPRYKITEKSQAVAFWCDPISGHATLYWYRQILGQGPELLVQFQDESVVDDSQLPKDRFSAERLKGVDSTLKIQPAELGDSAMYLCASSSTDRAKNIQYFGAGTRLSVL.

The chain uses TRBV2 and TRBJ1-4, with TRBD1 matching over 11 bases. With 4 bases clipped from V and 0 bases from J, the junction kept 4 bases outside the gene matches. The CDR3 runs to 17 residues. Looked up from germline, CDR1 is SNHLY and CDR2 is FYNNEI. The DNA for the CDR3 is TGTGCCAGCAGTGTCGGACAGGGGGCTACAACTAATGAAAAACTGTTTTTT. It encodes CASSVGQGATTNEKLFF.

This clone was counted between two and nine times. The J gene is TRBJ2-2, the V gene TRBV7-9; perhaps TRBD1 as D (6 bases). Per the germline V gene, CDR1 is SEHNR and CDR2 is FQNEAQ (reference sequence). This CDR3 has 15 residues. V was cut by 4 bases and J by 7 bases, with 16 bases left in between. The CDR3 here is CASSSISGDIGELFF. Written as DNA, the CDR3 is TGTGCCAGCAGCTCCATTTCTGGGGACATCGGGGAGCTGTTTTTT.

As DNA, the CDR3 is TGTGCCAGCAGCCCCGGGACAGCCACCGGGGAGCTGTTTTTT. Residues: CASSPGTATGELFF. The rearrangement links TRBV27 to TRBJ2-2; TRBD1 matches 7 bases. J gave up 4 bases and V 6 bases, and 5 bases lay outside the gene matches. The CDR3 sequence is 14 residues long. CDR1 MNHEY and CDR2 SMNVEV come from the germline V gene (reference sequence).

This chain links TRBV28 with TRBJ2-3, with no clear D. V was cut by 6 bases and J by 3 bases, with 4 bases left in between. CDR3 size: 11 residues. Germline-derived CDR1 and CDR2 are MDHEN and SYDVKM. The CDR3 is CASSLTDTQYF. CDR3 bases: TGTGCCAGCAGCCTTACAGATACGCAGTATTTT.

V gene TRBV4-1 combines with J gene TRBJ2-5; tentative D call: TRBD2 (6 bases). Germline-derived CDR1 and CDR2 are MGHRA and YSYEKL. Trimming removed 3 bases at V and 4 bases at J, with 18 bases between. This CDR3 region has 16 residues. CDR3 DNA sequence: TGCGCCAGCAGCCAGCGGGATCCCCGAAACGGAGAGACCCAGTACTTC. It encodes CASSQRDPRNGETQYF.

The rearrangement links TRBV27 to TRBJ2-1; no clear D gene. From germline, CDR1 is MNHEY and CDR2 SMNVEV (reference sequence). The germline V and J ends were trimmed by 5 bases and 9 bases, with 23 bases remaining between them. The CDR3 sequence is 16 residues long. CDR3 protein: CASSPLDSVKRIEQFF. The CDR3 DNA reads as TGTGCCAGCAGTCCTCTAGATTCAGTTAAACGGATTGAGCAGTTCTTC.

The chain uses TRBV27 and TRBJ2-3; 8 nucleotides line up with TRBD2. The junction had 9 bases not matched to a gene; V was cut back by 8 bases and J by 5 bases. The CDR3 extends over 14 amino acids. Per germline, CDR1 MNHEY and CDR2 SMNVEV (reference sequence). The CDR3 spells CASGTRAGGDTQYF. The CDR3, as DNA: TGTGCCAGCGGAACTCGCGCGGGAGGAGATACGCAGTATTTT.

J is TRBJ1-3 and V is TRBV29-1; D might be TRBD1 (5 bases). This CDR3 region has 14 residues. V lost 1 base and J lost 2, with 9 bases in between. Germline loops: CDR1 SQVTM, CDR2 ANQGSEA. In DNA form, the CDR3 reads TGCAGCGTTGAAGCCGCGGGGGCTGGAAACACCATATATTTT. Its protein is CSVEAAGAGNTIYF.

V is TRBV30 and J is TRBJ1-2, with D perhaps TRBD1 (5 bases). The CDR3 extends over 14 amino acids. V lost 3 bases and J lost 5, with 16 bases in between. The germline V gene has CDR1 GTSNPN and CDR2 SVGIG (reference sequence). CDR3 nucleotides: TGTGCCTGGAGGAATTCCGGGGGATCTTATGGCTACACCTTC. Translated: CAWRNSGGSYGYTF.

The chain combines TRBV14 with TRBJ2-5; the D call may be TRBD1 or TRBD2 (6 bases each). This CDR3 has 18 amino acids. The V and J ends lost 2 bases and 2 bases respectively, with 21 bases between them. CDR1 is SGHDN and CDR2 is FVKESK in the germline V gene. As DNA, the CDR3 is TGTGCCAGCAGCCAACACCTTCTGACAGGTCGGGAGCAAGAGACCCAGTACTTC. Translation gives CASSQHLLTGREQETQYF.

The chain has TRBV18 and TRBJ2-2; unclear D gene. V was pared by 2 bases and J by 3 bases, with 10 bases between. CDR3 length: 15 amino acids. Germline CDR1 and CDR2: KGHSH and LQKENI. The CDR3 loop is CASSPTPSDTGELFF. The CDR3 DNA follows: TGTGCCAGCTCACCAACCCCCTCGGACACCGGGGAGCTGTTTTTT.

Remarks on this clone: The same CDR3 also results from other DNA sequences found in this sample. The chain joins TRBV19 to TRBJ2-1; D remains unclear. V dropped 3 bases and J dropped 10 bases, with 7 bases sitting between them. The CDR3 consists of 11 residues. Germline V gives CDR1 LNHDA, CDR2 SQIVND (reference sequence). The CDR3 is CASSIIGEQFF. CDR3 DNA: TGTGCCAGTAGTATTATAGGGGAGCAGTTCTTC.

The chain has TRBV28 and TRBJ1-5; D is undetermined. Germline V CDR1 and CDR2: MDHEN, SYDVKM. The CDR3 is 16 residues long. V lost 3 bases, J lost 3 bases, and 15 bases lay in between. Here the CDR3 reads CASSFAVRVDNQPQHF. The CDR3 region has the DNA TGTGCCAGCAGTTTTGCGGTAAGGGTCGACAATCAGCCCCAGCATTTT.

The CDR3 DNA reads as TGTGCCAGCAGTTACCCGAAAGCGGGATCGGCTCACGAGCAGTACTTC. Translation: CASSYPKAGSAHEQYF. The gene calls are TRBV6-2 or TRBV6-3 and TRBJ2-7; 7 bases line up with TRBD2. Trimming at V came to 2 bases and at J to 5 bases, leaving 12 bases not matched to a gene. This CDR3 contains 16 residues. Germline V gene lookup returns CDR1 MNHEY and CDR2 SVGEGT.

This chain connects TRBV5-1 to TRBJ2-7, with D hard to call. V shed 5 bases and J shed 2 bases, with 14 bases lying between them. CDR3 length equals 14 residues. CDR1 is SGHRS and CDR2 is YFSETQ in the germline V gene. DNA of the CDR3: TGCGCCAGCAGTTTTCAAACCTCAACCTACGAGCAGTACTTC. Translated, it gives CASSFQTSTYEQYF. Supplemented by reference TRBV5-1 and TRBJ2-7, the full variable domain reads KAGVTQTPRYLIKTRGQQVTLSCSPISGHRSVSWYQQTPGQGLQFLFEYFSETQRNKGNFPGRFSGRQFSNSRSEMNVSTLELGDSALYLCASSFQTSTYEQYFGPGTRLTVT.

The chain couples TRBV19 to TRBJ2-2; D is uncertain. The CDR3 runs to 14 residues. Germline CDR1 and CDR2: LNHDA and SQIVND (reference sequence). V was shortened by 5 bases and J by 3 bases, with 10 bases between the two germline ends. CDR3 DNA: TGTGCCAGTAGTGATCCGTTCCACACCGGGGAGCTGTTTTTT. Translating it yields CASSDPFHTGELFF.

V usage is TRBV27 and J usage is TRBJ2-7, with unresolved D. The germline CDR1 and CDR2 sequences are MNHEY and SMNVEV (reference sequence). V was trimmed by 4 bases and J by 4 bases, leaving 11 bases between them. There are 13 residues in the CDR3. CDR3 loop: CASSSTQSYEQYF. In DNA form, the CDR3 reads TGTGCCAGCAGTTCCACACAGAGTTACGAGCAGTACTTC.

The rearrangement links TRBV6-2 or TRBV6-3 to TRBJ1-3; TRBD1 matches at 11 bases. The CDR3 has 14 residues. Looked up from germline, CDR1 is MNHEY and CDR2 is SVGEGT. The V and J ends lost 7 bases and 7 bases, in that order; junction bases with no gene match: 6. CDR3 in amino acids: CASNPGQGVNTIYF. The CDR3 nucleotides read TGTGCCAGCAACCCGGGACAGGGGGTCAACACCATATATTTT.

The chain carries TRBV19 and TRBJ2-1, with D perhaps assigned TRBD1 or TRBD2 (5 bases each). The CDR3 has 13 amino acids. Germline CDR1 is LNHDA and CDR2 is SQIVND (reference sequence). Trimming shortened V by 5 bases and J by 7 bases, and 12 bases separated the two germline ends. The DNA of the CDR3 is TGTGCCAGTAGTCTGGACTGGGGGAATGAGCAGTTCTTC. It specifies CASSLDWGNEQFF.

The chain uses TRBV4-2 and TRBJ2-1; 8 bases agree with TRBD2. With V trimmed by 1 base and J by 2 bases, 10 bases remained unmatched. Germline assignment: CDR1 LGHNA and CDR2 YNFKEQ. The CDR3 spans 18 residues. In DNA, the CDR3 is TGTGCCAGCAGCCAAGGGCGGGAGGCCCTTCGGACCTACAATGAGCAGTTCTTC. Its protein product is CASSQGREALRTYNEQFF.

The rearrangement links TRBV6-5 to TRBJ2-3; tentatively, D is TRBD1 (6 bases). Trimming stripped 8 bases from V and 4 bases from J, with 16 bases between. The CDR3 consists of 14 residues. CDR1 and CDR2 from the germline V gene are MNHEY and SVGAGI. The CDR3 region is CASGLSGAPDTQYF. The CDR3 bases are TGTGCCAGCGGATTATCAGGGGCCCCAGATACGCAGTATTTT.

The V call is TRBV19, the J call TRBJ2-3; TRBD1 is a possible D gene (6 bases). This CDR3 comprises 15 residues. Between the trimmed V and J ends, which lost 6 bases and 6 bases, there was a span of 19 bases. The V gene's germline CDR1 is LNHDA and CDR2 SQIVND (reference sequence). This CDR3 reads CASRWRQGISDTQYF. The CDR3 bases are TGTGCCAGTAGATGGAGGCAGGGGATATCGGATACGCAGTATTTT.

In its sample, this clone was seen once. The genes are TRBV5-1 and TRBJ2-1; perhaps TRBD1 as D (5 bases). The V gene lost 0 bases and the J gene lost 1 base, with 5 bases spanning the gap. The length of the CDR3 is 14 residues. Germline V gives CDR1 SGHRS, CDR2 YFSETQ. The CDR3 region is CASSLAGSYNEQFF. CDR3 in DNA: TGCGCCAGCAGCTTGGCAGGGTCCTACAATGAGCAGTTCTTC.

Only one count was recorded for this clone. V and J are TRBV10-3 and TRBJ2-7, with TRBD1 matching over 8 bases. Per germline, CDR1 ENHRY and CDR2 SYGVKD. CDR3 length equals 14 residues. The V segment lost 3 bases and the J segment 9 bases; nucleotides outside the gene matches: 10. The CDR3, as DNA: TGTGCCATCAGTGACCCGGGACAGGTAAACTGGCAGTACTTC. It codes for CAISDPGQVNWQYF.

This rearrangement joins TRBV10-3 to TRBJ2-1; no definite D call. This CDR3 is built from 11 residues. Trimming stripped 2 bases from V and 7 bases from J, with 3 bases between. The germline V gene encodes CDR1 ENHRY and CDR2 SYGVKD. The CDR3 DNA is TGTGCCATCAGTGAGAGTAATGAGCAGTTCTTC. As protein: CAISESNEQFF.

Note on this clone: Other DNA sequences within the sample encode an identical CDR3. This chain uses TRBV20-1 with TRBJ1-5; D ambiguous. In germline, CDR1 is DFQATT, CDR2 SNEGSKA (reference sequence). The CDR3 extends over 10 amino acids. V was trimmed by 6 bases and J by 6 bases, leaving 6 bases between them. Here the CDR3 reads CSAGGQPQHF. The CDR3 DNA sequence: TGCAGTGCGGGAGGTCAGCCCCAGCATTTT.

V is TRBV28 and J is TRBJ1-1; D may be TRBD1 (5 bases). From germline, CDR1 is MDHEN and CDR2 SYDVKM. The CDR3 contains 15 residues. Trimming removed 7 bases at V and 7 bases at J, with 22 bases between. CDR3 in amino acids: CASNGGEGESDEAFF. CDR3 nucleotide sequence: TGTGCCAGCAATGGGGGTGAGGGTGAGAGCGATGAAGCTTTCTTT.

The chain carries TRBV12-5 and TRBJ2-1, with D possibly called TRBD1 or TRBD2 (5 bases each). Germline lookup yields CDR1 LGHNT and CDR2 FRNRAP. Deletions cut 1 base from V and 0 bases from J, with 19 bases between. This CDR3 has 19 residues. For the CDR3, the DNA is TGTGCTAGTGGTTTGGCCCCTTTTGGGGGTCAGGGCTCCTACAATGAGCAGTTCTTC. Encoded protein: CASGLAPFGGQGSYNEQFF.